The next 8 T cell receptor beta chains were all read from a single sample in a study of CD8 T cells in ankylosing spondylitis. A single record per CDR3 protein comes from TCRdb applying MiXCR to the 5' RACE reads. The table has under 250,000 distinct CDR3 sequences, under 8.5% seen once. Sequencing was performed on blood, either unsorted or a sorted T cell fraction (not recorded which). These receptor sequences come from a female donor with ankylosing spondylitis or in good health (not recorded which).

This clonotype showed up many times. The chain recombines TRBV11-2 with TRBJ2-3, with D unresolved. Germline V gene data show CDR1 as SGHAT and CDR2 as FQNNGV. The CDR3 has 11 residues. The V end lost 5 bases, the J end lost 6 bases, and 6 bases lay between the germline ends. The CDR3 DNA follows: TGTGCCAGCAGCACGCTTGATACGCAGTATTTT. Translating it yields CASSTLDTQYF. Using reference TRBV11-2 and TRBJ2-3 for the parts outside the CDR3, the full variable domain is EAGVAQSPRYKIIEKRQSVAFWCNPISGHATLYWYQQILGQGPKLLIQFQNNGVVDDSQLPKDRFSAERLKGVDSTLKIQPAKLEDSAVYLCASSTLDTQYFGPGTRLTVL.

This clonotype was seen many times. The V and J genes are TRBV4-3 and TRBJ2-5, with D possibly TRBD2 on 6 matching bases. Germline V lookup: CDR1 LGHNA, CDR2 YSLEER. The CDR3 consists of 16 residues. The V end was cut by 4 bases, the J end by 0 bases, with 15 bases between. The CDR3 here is CASSLGTGMYQETQYF. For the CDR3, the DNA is TGCGCCAGCAGCCTTGGGACTGGGATGTACCAAGAGACCCAGTACTTC.

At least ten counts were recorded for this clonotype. This chain's CDR3 is CASSQGGSNQPQHF. The CDR3 nucleotides read TGTGCCAGCAGCCAAGGTGGTAGCAATCAGCCCCAGCATTTT. The chain joins TRBV14 to TRBJ1-5; D gene unclear. CDR3 length: 14 amino acids. Germline values: CDR1 SGHDN, CDR2 FVKESK. The V gene lost 1 base and the J gene lost 0 bases, with 4 bases spanning the gap.

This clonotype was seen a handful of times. The CDR3 DNA is TGCAGTGCTCGAGCAGGGACAGCCTATAATTCACCCCTCCACTTT. Translation: CSARAGTAYNSPLHF. The chain links TRBV20-1 to TRBJ1-6; 7 nucleotides match TRBD1. Looked up from germline, CDR1 is DFQATT and CDR2 is SNEGSKA (reference sequence). The CDR3 consists of 15 residues. After removal of 5 bases from V and 2 bases from J, the junction contained 6 bases not matched to a gene.

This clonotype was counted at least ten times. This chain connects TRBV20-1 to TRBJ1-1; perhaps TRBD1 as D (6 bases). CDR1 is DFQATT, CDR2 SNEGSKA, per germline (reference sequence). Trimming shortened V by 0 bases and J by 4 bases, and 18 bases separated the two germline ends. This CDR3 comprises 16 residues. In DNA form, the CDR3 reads TGCAGTGCTAGAGATGCGGCAAAAAACAGGGCCACTGAAGCTTTCTTT. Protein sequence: CSARDAAKNRATEAFF.

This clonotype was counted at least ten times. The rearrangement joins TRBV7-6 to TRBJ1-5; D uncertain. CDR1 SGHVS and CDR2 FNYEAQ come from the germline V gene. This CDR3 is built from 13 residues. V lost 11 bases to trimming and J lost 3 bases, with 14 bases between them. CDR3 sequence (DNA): TGTGCCGTCGGACGGACCAACAATCAGCCCCAGCATTTT. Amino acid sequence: CAVGRTNNQPQHF.

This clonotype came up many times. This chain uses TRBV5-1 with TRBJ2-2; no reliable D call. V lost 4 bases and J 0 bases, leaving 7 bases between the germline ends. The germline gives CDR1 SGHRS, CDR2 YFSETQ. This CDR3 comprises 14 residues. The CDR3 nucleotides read TGCGCCAGCAGCAATCAGCCGAACACCGGGGAGCTGTTTTTT. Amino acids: CASSNQPNTGELFF. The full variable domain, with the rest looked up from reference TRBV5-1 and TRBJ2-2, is KAGVTQTPRYLIKTRGQQVTLSCSPISGHRSVSWYQQTPGQGLQFLFEYFSETQRNKGNFPGRFSGRQFSNSRSEMNVSTLELGDSALYLCASSNQPNTGELFFGEGSRLTVL.

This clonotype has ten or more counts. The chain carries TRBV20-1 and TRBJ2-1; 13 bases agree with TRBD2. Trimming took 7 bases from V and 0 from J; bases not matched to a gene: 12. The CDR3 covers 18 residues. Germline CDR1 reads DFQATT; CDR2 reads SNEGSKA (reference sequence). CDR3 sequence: CSVLPGTSGISSYNEQFF. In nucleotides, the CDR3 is TGCAGTGTCCTGCCCGGGACTAGCGGGATTAGCTCCTACAATGAGCAGTTCTTC.